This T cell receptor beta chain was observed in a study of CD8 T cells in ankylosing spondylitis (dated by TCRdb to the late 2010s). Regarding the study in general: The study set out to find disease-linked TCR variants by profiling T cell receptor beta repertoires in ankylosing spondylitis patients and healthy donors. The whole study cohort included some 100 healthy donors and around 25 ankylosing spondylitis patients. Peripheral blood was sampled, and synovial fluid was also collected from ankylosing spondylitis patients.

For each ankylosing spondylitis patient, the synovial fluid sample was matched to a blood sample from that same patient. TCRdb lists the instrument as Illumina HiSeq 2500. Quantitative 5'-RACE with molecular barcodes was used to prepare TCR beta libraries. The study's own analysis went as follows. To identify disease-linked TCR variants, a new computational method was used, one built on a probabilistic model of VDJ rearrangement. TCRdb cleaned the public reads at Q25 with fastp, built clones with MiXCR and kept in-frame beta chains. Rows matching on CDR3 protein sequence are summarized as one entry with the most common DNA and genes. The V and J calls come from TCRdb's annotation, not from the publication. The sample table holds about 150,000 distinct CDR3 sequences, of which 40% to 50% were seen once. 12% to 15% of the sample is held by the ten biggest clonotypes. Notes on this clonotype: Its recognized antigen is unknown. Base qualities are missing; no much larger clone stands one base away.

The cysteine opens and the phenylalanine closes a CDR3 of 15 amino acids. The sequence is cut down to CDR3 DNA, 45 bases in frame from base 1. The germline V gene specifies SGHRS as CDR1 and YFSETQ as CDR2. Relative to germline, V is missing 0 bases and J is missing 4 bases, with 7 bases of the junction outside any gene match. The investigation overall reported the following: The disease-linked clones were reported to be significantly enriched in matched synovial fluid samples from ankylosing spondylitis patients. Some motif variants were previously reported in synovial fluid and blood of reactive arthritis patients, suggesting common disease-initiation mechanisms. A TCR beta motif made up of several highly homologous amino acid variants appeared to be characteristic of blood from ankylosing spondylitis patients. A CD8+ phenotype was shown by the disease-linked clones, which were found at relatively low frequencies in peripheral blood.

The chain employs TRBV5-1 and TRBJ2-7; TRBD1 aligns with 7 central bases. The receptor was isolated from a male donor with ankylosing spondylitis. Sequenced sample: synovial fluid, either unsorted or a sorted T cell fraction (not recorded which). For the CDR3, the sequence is CASSLGGTVMYEQYF. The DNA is TGCGCCAGCAGCTTGGGGGGGACAGTGATGTACGAGCAGTACTTC.